This paragraph reports one T cell receptor beta chain. The same CDR3 arises from other DNA sequences in this sample as well. This sample stems from a study of Ad26.COV2.S vaccination and SARS-CoV-2 variants. The CDR3 extends over 14 amino acids. Germline loops: CDR1 SGHNT, CDR2 YYREEE (reference sequence). V lost 0 bases and J lost 4, with 10 bases in between. Treatment described: 15 to 20 received Ad26.COV2.S at low or high dose, single or two shots; about 5 received placebo; per-sample allocation not given. Sample collection was performed on day 63 after the first vaccine or placebo injection. The assay was immunoSEQ multiplex PCR, and TCRdb's table has in-frame clones only and misses some. In the table there are around 450,000 clones, more than 75% of which are singletons.

V is TRBV5-4 and J is TRBJ2-5, with D perhaps assigned TRBD1 or TRBD2 (6 bases each). This specimen was peripheral blood, taken in a trial of Ad26.COV2.S vaccine versus placebo. The sequence was collected from a person aged 18-65 years who received the Ad26.COV2.S COVID-19 vaccine or a placebo. CDR3 bases: TGTGCCAGCAGCTTGGAGGGGGGTGGAGAGACCCAGTACTTC. Protein sequence: CASSLEGGGETQYF. Variable domain in full (rest from reference TRBV5-4 and TRBJ2-5): ETGVTQSPTHLIKTRGQQVTLRCSSQSGHNTVSWYQQALGQGPQFIFQYYREEENGRGNFPPRFSGLQFPNYSSELNVNALELDDSALYLCASSLEGGGETQYFGPGTRLLVL.